These 23 T cell receptor beta chains were sequenced from one sample in a study of blood T cell repertoires in COVID-19. The data were produced by immunoSEQ multiplex PCR, yet TCRdb's version contains in-frame clones alone and is incomplete. The sample carries about 220,000 clones, 85% to 90% recorded once. Sequencing was carried out using PBMCs or T cells enriched from blood (not recorded which). The receptors here all came from a young woman in a cohort exposed to, infected with or recovered from COVID-19 (not recorded which).

V is TRBV7-2 and J is TRBJ1-2; D is perhaps TRBD1 (5 bases). The CDR3 sequence is 15 residues long. CDR1 and CDR2 from the germline V gene are SGHTA and FQGNSA. V lost 0 bases and J lost 8, with 16 bases in between. Here the CDR3 DNA reads TGTGCCAGCAGCTTAGCAGGGACGGAGGGATGGGGCTACACCTTC. Amino acids: CASSLAGTEGWGYTF.

This sequence joins TRBV3-1 (or the pseudogene TRBV3-2) and TRBJ1-1; 10 bases are shared with TRBD1. The J segment lost 1 base and the V segment lost 4 bases, leaving 0 bases of the junction unmatched. The CDR3 has 14 amino acids. Germline CDR1 reads LGHDT; CDR2 reads YNNKEL (reference sequence). CDR3 amino acids: CASSRTGGNTEAFF. CDR3 nucleotide sequence: TGTGCCAGCAGCCGGACAGGGGGGAACACTGAAGCTTTCTTT.

The V gene is TRBV4-1, the J gene TRBJ1-2; perhaps TRBD1 as D (6 bases). This CDR3 contains 15 residues. Trimming shortened V by 2 bases and J by 5 bases, and 15 bases separated the two germline ends. Per the germline V gene, CDR1 is MGHRA and CDR2 is YSYEKL. The CDR3 region is CASSQFEDSSYGYTF. In DNA form, the CDR3 reads TGCGCCAGCAGCCAATTTGAGGACAGTTCTTATGGCTACACCTTC.

This clone was detected only once. The CDR3 is CAWRAGAGYGYTF. Here the CDR3 DNA reads TGTGCCTGGCGCGCGGGCGCAGGCTATGGCTACACCTTC. This sequence joins TRBV30 and TRBJ1-2; D remains unclear. V was pared by 5 bases and J by 4 bases, with 14 bases between. The CDR3 runs 13 residues. Germline V gene data show CDR1 as GTSNPN and CDR2 as SVGIG (reference sequence).

The rearrangement links TRBV5-6 to TRBJ2-2; the match to TRBD1 covers 7 bases. In germline, CDR1 is SGHDT, CDR2 YYEEEE. V shed 4 bases and J 1 base; nucleotides not matched to a gene: 7. This CDR3 is built from 16 residues. CDR3 in DNA: TGTGCCAGCAGCCACCCCCGGGACAGGAACACCGGGGAGCTGTTTTTT. This gives the protein CASSHPRDRNTGELFF.

The genes are TRBV3-1 (or the pseudogene TRBV3-2) and TRBJ2-5, with 14 positions matching TRBD2. The length of the CDR3 is 16 residues. Germline V gene data show CDR1 as LGHDT and CDR2 as YNNKEL (reference sequence). Trimming removed 2 bases from V and 4 bases from J; junction bases left unmatched: 3. CDR3 sequence: CASSQRGLAGGETQYF. The DNA of the CDR3 is TGTGCCAGCAGCCAAAGAGGACTAGCGGGAGGAGAGACCCAGTACTTC.

The chain carries TRBV3-1 (or the pseudogene TRBV3-2) and TRBJ2-5; D perhaps matches TRBD2 (5 bases). The CDR3 consists of 14 residues. Germline CDR1 reads LGHDT; CDR2 reads YNNKEL (reference sequence). Trimming removed 1 base at V and 3 bases at J, with 9 bases between. The chain's CDR3 is CASSQVFGEETQYF. The CDR3 bases are TGTGCCAGCAGCCAAGTATTCGGGGAAGAGACCCAGTACTTC.

The rearrangement uses TRBV30 and TRBJ1-2; no clear D gene. Between the trimmed V and J ends, which lost 2 bases and 6 bases, there was a span of 16 bases. The CDR3 loop spans 14 amino acids. Germline V gene lookup returns CDR1 GTSNPN and CDR2 SVGIG (reference sequence). CDR3 nucleotides: TGTGCCTGGAGTCCCCAGATACTGACTGATGGCTACACCTTC. This encodes CAWSPQILTDGYTF.

This clone was seen at least ten times. The rearrangement links TRBV19 to TRBJ2-1; D is undetermined. The CDR3 sequence is 11 residues long. Germline CDR1 LNHDA, CDR2 SQIVND (reference sequence). Trimming took off 7 bases at V and 5 bases at J, with 6 bases between the two ends. This CDR3 reads CASKSDNEQFF. The CDR3 DNA is TGTGCCAGTAAGAGCGACAATGAGCAGTTCTTC.

This chain connects TRBV5-5 to TRBJ2-7; 9 bases match TRBD1. The CDR3 contains 15 residues. Germline CDR1 is SGHKS and CDR2 is YYEKEE (reference sequence). V lost 5 bases and J lost 0; bases outside the gene matches: 6. The CDR3 coding sequence is TGTGCCAGCAGACCACAGGGGGCCAGCTCCTACGAGCAGTACTTC. Its translation is CASRPQGASSYEQYF.

V is TRBV10-1 and J is TRBJ2-3; 8 nucleotides align to TRBD2. Germline CDR1 is WNHNN and CDR2 is SYGVQD (reference sequence). V trimming: 3 bases; J trimming: 3 bases; junction bases outside the gene matches: 8. There are 16 residues in the CDR3. In DNA form, the CDR3 reads TGCGCCAGCAGTGAAGAACGGGGGGGCCGGACAGATACGCAGTATTTT. It translates to CASSEERGGRTDTQYF.

The chain carries TRBV7-9 and TRBJ1-2, with D uncertain. Germline CDR1 SEHNR, CDR2 FQNEAQ (reference sequence). The V and J ends lost 3 bases and 8 bases respectively, with 10 bases between them. The CDR3 length is 12 residues. The CDR3 coding sequence is TGTGCCAGCAGCTTGCAGGCGGGCGGCTACACCTTC. Protein: CASSLQAGGYTF. The full variable domain, rest sourced from reference TRBV7-9 and TRBJ1-2, is DTGVSQNPRHKITKRGQNVTFRCDPISEHNRLYWYRQTLGQGPEFLTYFQNEAQLEKSRLLSDRFSAERPKGSFSTLEIQRTEQGDSAMYLCASSLQAGGYTFGSGTRLTVV.

The J gene is TRBJ2-7, the V gene TRBV6-1; 8 bases agree with TRBD2. CDR1 and CDR2 from the germline V gene are MNHNS and SASEGT. There are 14 residues in the CDR3. V trimming: 1 base; J trimming: 4 bases; junction bases outside the gene matches: 3. CDR3 bases: TGTGCCAGCAGTGAAGGGTTAGCGGGGTACGAGCAGTACTTC. It encodes CASSEGLAGYEQYF.

This chain connects TRBV2 to TRBJ1-6, with a possible D match to TRBD1 (5 bases). V lost 3 bases and J 7 bases, leaving 10 bases between the germline ends. The germline V gene has CDR1 SNHLY and CDR2 FYNNEI. The CDR3 is 14 amino acids. CDR3 amino acids: CASSEETVNSPLHF. CDR3 nucleotides: TGTGCCAGCAGTGAGGAGACAGTCAATTCACCCCTCCACTTT.

The chain links TRBV24-1 to TRBJ2-5; D may be TRBD2 (5 bases). The germline V gene has CDR1 KGHDR and CDR2 SFDVKD. Trimming pared 0 bases from V and 5 bases from J, leaving 12 bases between. The CDR3 runs to 15 residues. CDR3 loop: CATSDLTSSMETQYF. In DNA form, the CDR3 reads TGTGCCACCAGTGATTTGACTAGTTCTATGGAGACCCAGTACTTC.

The genes are TRBV10-2 and TRBJ2-1, with 7 bases lining up with TRBD2. Germline V lookup: CDR1 WSHSY, CDR2 SAAADI. The V gene end was trimmed by 8 bases and the J gene end by 10 bases; junction bases not matched to a gene: 17. This CDR3 has 15 amino acids. This CDR3 reads CASGPGLYTDTEQFF. CDR3 nucleotide sequence: TGCGCCAGCGGACCGGGACTATATACCGACACGGAGCAGTTCTTC.

The sample holds one count of this clone. The rearrangement joins TRBV6-5 to TRBJ1-5, with 7 bases aligning to TRBD1. The CDR3 sequence is 15 residues long. Germline V lookup: CDR1 MNHEY, CDR2 SVGAGI. V shed 5 bases and J 3 bases; nucleotides not matched to a gene: 7. The CDR3 spells CASSPDGTANQPQHF. CDR3 sequence (DNA): TGTGCCAGCAGTCCTGACGGGACAGCCAATCAGCCCCAGCATTTT.

This chain connects TRBV6-5 to TRBJ1-2, with TRBD1 matching 7 bases. The CDR3 has 14 amino acids. Trimming took 6 bases from V and 5 from J; bases not matched to a gene: 9. From germline, CDR1 is MNHEY and CDR2 SVGAGI. The CDR3 region is CASRYQGDGYGYTF. CDR3 DNA sequence: TGTGCCAGCAGATACCAGGGGGATGGGTATGGCTACACCTTC.

The chain links TRBV3-1 (or the pseudogene TRBV3-2) to TRBJ2-7; D might be TRBD2 (6 bases). Germline-derived CDR1 and CDR2 are LGHDT and YNNKEL (reference sequence). The CDR3 contains 14 residues. The V end was cut by 4 bases, the J end by 2 bases, with 12 bases between. The CDR3 bases are TGTGCCAGCAGCCCCCGGGACTTGGCCTACGAGCAGTACTTC. Its translation is CASSPRDLAYEQYF.

This clone has a single count. The rearrangement uses TRBV28 and TRBJ1-1; 11 bases line up with TRBD1. Trimming at V came to 5 bases and at J to 7 bases, leaving 3 bases not matched to a gene. Per the germline V gene, CDR1 is MDHEN and CDR2 is SYDVKM. The CDR3 is made up of 13 amino acids. The CDR3 is CASSVDRGLEAFF. CDR3 in DNA: TGTGCCAGCAGTGTGGACAGGGGGCTTGAAGCTTTCTTT.

This chain links TRBV5-1 with TRBJ2-2; 13 bases are shared with TRBD2. V gave up 3 bases and J gave up 0 bases; unmatched junction bases: 2. Germline CDR1 is SGHRS and CDR2 is YFSETQ. The length of the CDR3 is 17 residues. This CDR3 is CASSSGLAGTNTGELFF. CDR3 in DNA: TGCGCCAGCAGCTCGGGACTAGCGGGAACGAACACCGGGGAGCTGTTTTTT.

The V gene is TRBV28, the J gene TRBJ1-2; 7 nucleotides align to TRBD1. This CDR3 comprises 14 residues. In germline, CDR1 is MDHEN, CDR2 SYDVKM. V gave up 6 bases and J gave up 11 bases; unmatched junction bases: 15. The CDR3 bases are TGTGCCAGCAGGGCTCCTGAGACAGGGTTGAGGTACACCTTC. It translates to CASRAPETGLRYTF.

The gene calls are TRBV24-1 and TRBJ2-1; 7 positions match TRBD1. The CDR3 contains 14 residues. Trimming at V came to 4 bases and at J to 4 bases, leaving 3 bases not matched to a gene. Germline CDR1 reads KGHDR; CDR2 reads SFDVKD. Here the CDR3 reads CATSDSGQYNEQFF. As DNA, the CDR3 is TGTGCCACCAGTGACTCGGGACAGTACAATGAGCAGTTCTTC.